This T cell receptor (beta chain) was obtained from a study of blood T cell repertoires in COVID-19. Germline V gives CDR1 LGHDT, CDR2 YNNKEL (reference sequence). V was pared by 0 bases and J by 5 bases, with 16 bases between. CDR3 length: 16 amino acids. This clone was counted a single time. Sequenced by immunoSEQ multiplex PCR; TCRdb stores in-frame clones only, minus some. The data show roughly 500,000 clones, approximately 85% seen once. V usage is TRBV3-1 (or the pseudogene TRBV3-2) and J usage is TRBJ1-2; tentative D call: TRBD1 (6 bases). This clonotype was obtained from a human donor in a cohort sampled during active COVID-19. Material: peripheral blood. CDR3 in DNA: TGTGCCAGCAGCCAAGATCTAACGGGGGGCTTGTATGGCTACACCTTC. Encoded protein: CASSQDLTGGLYGYTF.